This TCR beta chain was profiled in a study of T cell responses to AZD1222 COVID-19 vaccine (dated by TCRdb to the early 2020s). With respect to the entire study: AZD1222 recipients whose second dose came at about 4 weeks and those whose second dose came at about 12 weeks were combined into one group, since spike-specific TCR depth and breadth did not differ between the two schedules. TCR sequencing was performed for approximately 240 trial participants, of whom roughly 200 were given two doses of AZD1222 and around 25 were given two doses of MenACWY control vaccine. Trial participants were enrolled into age subgroups of 18-55, 56-69 and 70-plus years, which contained approximately 150, 28 and 58 TCR-sequenced participants, respectively. Beyond this particular receptor, the publication reports: In the small 56-69-year group, the increase in depth fell short of significance, most likely because of low power. Conclusions about previously exposed vaccinees are limited, since just five or six AZD1222 recipients were seropositive for SARS-CoV-2 at baseline. A significant rise in spike-specific TCR breadth and depth was observed after two AZD1222 doses relative to day 0 and relative to MenACWY recipients. The whole spike protein was spanned by vaccine-associated CD4 TCRs, and dominant responses were seen in regions 160-218 and 743-854. Reportedly, almost half of the unique spike-specific TCRs recognized epitopes lying outside the regions that are mutated in the B.1.351 and B.1.1.7 variants. Because no day 14 peak-response samples were available, the repertoires could be characterized only after the peak T cell response. Most participants were white British and females outnumbered males, and the authors suggested that clonal diversity may have been underestimated.

Read against the paper, the sample's time point label means: baseline before first vaccination. Vaccinee samples came from UK trials COV001 and COV002, including a single-blind randomized controlled phase 2/3 trial of AZD1222 (ChAdOx1 nCoV-19) in healthy adults. Trial participant PBMC samples were collected at day 0 and day 28 after the second dose for TCRbeta chain sequencing. The CDR3 regions of human TCRbeta chains were analyzed by immunosequencing. The authors processed their data as follows. TCRs in the repertoires were compared against a reference library of SARS-CoV-2-specific TCRs that had been generated with the MIRA antigen-specificity platform. Breadth was defined as the fraction of unique TCRs that were SARS-CoV-2-associated. Depth was defined as the fraction of total T cells that were SARS-CoV-2-associated. Using the MIRA data, every spike-specific TCR was mapped to the spike region that the TCR reacted to and assigned to either a CD4 or a CD8 class. Log10-transformed breadth and depth values were compared by one-way ANOVA with Sidak's multiple comparisons tests. What TCRdb holds here is the immuneACCESS table cut down to in-frame rearrangements. Part of the clones is not present; checked against another copy, under half of the missing clones reflect an unresolved V gene, and the others are unexplained. V and J calls and clone size are as listed in that table; D and trimming were resolved from the DNA. The table for this sample lists 150,000 to 180,000 clones; around nine tenths of them were counted only once. The top ten hold about 1.7% of the sample.

Reading from cysteine to phenylalanine, the CDR3 counts 14 amino acids. Of the read, only the CDR3 DNA is kept; its 42 bases are in frame from base 1. For CDR1 and CDR2, the germline V gene lists KGHDR and SFDVKD. Cut back by 4 bases and 4 bases, the V and J ends lie 12 bases apart. Points on this clone: No antigen is known for it. Base-call qualities are not available, and no considerably larger clone is one nucleotide away.

The sample in question was peripheral blood, obtained on day 0 of AZD1222 vaccination. The rearranged segments are TRBV24-1 and TRBJ1-1; the D gene remains uncertain. The sequence was obtained from an adult in good health. The CDR3 is CATSESKGGTEAFF. The nucleotide sequence is TGTGCCACCAGTGAGTCGAAGGGTGGCACTGAAGCTTTCTTT.